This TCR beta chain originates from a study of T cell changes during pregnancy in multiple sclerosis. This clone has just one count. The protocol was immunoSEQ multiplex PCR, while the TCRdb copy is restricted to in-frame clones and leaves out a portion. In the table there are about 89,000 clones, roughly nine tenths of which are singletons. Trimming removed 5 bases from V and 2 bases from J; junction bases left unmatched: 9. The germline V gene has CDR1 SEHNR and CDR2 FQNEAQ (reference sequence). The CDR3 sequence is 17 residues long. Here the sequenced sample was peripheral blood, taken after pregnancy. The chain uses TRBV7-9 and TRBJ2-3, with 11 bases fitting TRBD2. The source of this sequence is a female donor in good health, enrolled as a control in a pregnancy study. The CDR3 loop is CASSPFSGGDNTDTQYF. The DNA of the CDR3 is TGTGCCAGCAGCCCCTTTAGCGGGGGGGATAACACAGATACGCAGTATTTT. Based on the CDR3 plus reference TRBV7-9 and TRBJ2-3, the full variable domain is DTGVSQNPRHKITKRGQNVTFRCDPISEHNRLYWYRQTLGQGPEFLTYFQNEAQLEKSRLLSDRFSAERPKGSFSTLEIQRTEQGDSAMYLCASSPFSGGDNTDTQYFGPGTRLTVL.